The rows below give T cell receptor beta chains drawn from one sample of a study of T-cell memory formation after mild COVID-19. TCRdb re-derived calls from the 5' RACE reads in MiXCR, one entry per CDR3 protein. The sample records 100,000 to 140,000 distinct CDR3 sequences, around an eighth being singletons. The sample was PBMCs or a T cell subset sorted from them (not recorded which). All receptors derive from a man between 18 and 29 years old who had mild COVID-19 (a few samples of this study predate the infection). Cell type and time point are not known. Both conserved end residues are part of each CDR3. The D gene is left open where the match is weak. Expanded clones are given a class, and other clones once, few, many or no size at all.

v_call,d_call,j_call,clone_size,cdr3_nt,cdr3_aa
TRBV5-5,-,TRBJ1-1,many,TGTGCCAGCAGCTTAGGCAGCATGAACACTGAAGCTTTCTTT,CASSLGSMNTEAFF
TRBV15,-,TRBJ1-1,few,TGTGCCACCAGCAGACAGGGATTGAACACTGAAGCTTTCTTT,CATSRQGLNTEAFF
TRBV7-9,TRBD2,TRBJ2-1,many,TGTGCCAGCAGCCTCCTAGCGGGGGAGATCAATGAGCAGTTCTTC,CASSLLAGEINEQFF
TRBV4-1,-,TRBJ1-1,few,TGCGCCAGCAGCCAAGGGGCAGGGCGGACTGAAGCTTTCTTT,CASSQGAGRTEAFF
TRBV12-3/TRBV12-4,-,TRBJ2-7,few,TGTGCCAGCACCATCCTCGGGGGTCGAGACTACGAGCAGTACTTC,CASTILGGRDYEQYF
TRBV4-2,TRBD1,TRBJ2-3,few,TGTGCCAGCAGACCCGGGACAGGGGTTTCCGATACGCAGTATTTT,CASRPGTGVSDTQYF
TRBV4-1,-,TRBJ1-6,many,TGCGCCAGCAGCCAAGACAGTCCTAATTCACCCCTCCACTTT,CASSQDSPNSPLHF
TRBV12-3/TRBV12-4,-,TRBJ1-1,few,TGTGCCAGCAGTTTGTATGGTCCTGACACTGAAGCTTTCTTT,CASSLYGPDTEAFF
TRBV9,TRBD1,TRBJ2-7,many,TGTGCCAGCAGCCCAGGGACAGGGGGCTTCTACGAGCAGTACTTC,CASSPGTGGFYEQYF
TRBV2,-,TRBJ2-5,few,TGTGCCAGCAGTGAAGGCAGGACTGGAGAGACCCAGTACTTC,CASSEGRTGETQYF
TRBV29-1,TRBD1,TRBJ1-2,-,TGCAGCGTGAAGGCTACAGGGGACGGCTATGGCTACACCTTC,CSVKATGDGYGYTF
TRBV4-3,-,TRBJ2-7,few,TGCGCCAGCAGCCAAGATATCGGGAGCTCCTACGAGCAGTACTTC,CASSQDIGSSYEQYF
TRBV5-5,-,TRBJ2-3,few,TGTGCCAGCAGCTTCAGGGGGGCCGAATACACAGATACGCAGTATTTT,CASSFRGAEYTDTQYF
TRBV4-1,TRBD1,TRBJ1-3,few,TGCGCCAGCAGCCAGACAGGGACAGGAAACACCATATATTTT,CASSQTGTGNTIYF
TRBV4-3,TRBD2,TRBJ2-1,few,TGCGCCAGCAGCCCCCTGGGGACTAGCGGGGTCAATGAGCAGTTCTTC,CASSPLGTSGVNEQFF
TRBV6-5,-,TRBJ2-3,few,TGTGCCAGCAGTTACTCGGCGGGGTCAGATACGCAGTATTTT,CASSYSAGSDTQYF
TRBV5-1,-,TRBJ1-2,many,TGCGCCAGCAGCTTGGAAGGGAATGCGGAGGAGGAATGTATCTACACCTTC,CASSLEGNAEEECIYTF
TRBV29-1,-,TRBJ1-2,-,TGCAGCGTTGGGGATTGGGGCTATGGCTACACCTTC,CSVGDWGYGYTF
TRBV15,-,TRBJ1-1,-,TGTGCCACCAGCTGGGATAGACAGGTCTCCGAAGCTTTCTTT,CATSWDRQVSEAFF
TRBV30,-,TRBJ1-2,few,TGTGCCTGGAGTTGGTCTGGCGGGGTCGGGTATGGCTACACCTTC,CAWSWSGGVGYGYTF
TRBV13,TRBD1,TRBJ2-3,-,TGTGCCAGCAGCACGACAGGGATCCCAGATACGCAGTATTTT,CASSTTGIPDTQYF
TRBV7-8,-,TRBJ2-1,few,TGTGCCAGCAGTCAACCGACAGTTTACAATGAGCAGTTCTTC,CASSQPTVYNEQFF
TRBV7-9,-,TRBJ2-3,-,TGTGCCAGCAGCGGCCTGCTAGTTAGCCCCCGGGGAGATACGCAGTATTTT,CASSGLLVSPRGDTQYF
TRBV12-3/TRBV12-4,-,TRBJ1-2,few,TGTGCCAGCAGTTTCAATCCTAACTATGGCTACACCTTC,CASSFNPNYGYTF
TRBV4-2,TRBD2,TRBJ2-5,few,TGTGCCAGCAGCCCAACGGGACTAGCAGAGACGGAGACCCAGTACTTC,CASSPTGLAETETQYF
TRBV11-2,-,TRBJ1-5,few,TGTGCCAGCAGCTTAGGCGCGGATCAGCCCCAGCATTTT,CASSLGADQPQHF
TRBV3-1,TRBD1,TRBJ1-1,-,TGTGCCAGCAGCCTGACAGGGGGCTCGGGCACTGAAGCTTTCTTT,CASSLTGGSGTEAFF
TRBV12-3/TRBV12-4,-,TRBJ2-1,many,TGTGCCAGCAGGAGCAATGAGCAGTTCTTC,CASRSNEQFF
TRBV4-1,-,TRBJ1-2,few,TGCGCCAGCAGCCCGGGGGGGAATGGCTACACCTTC,CASSPGGNGYTF
TRBV6-2/TRBV6-3,-,TRBJ1-5,few,TGTGCCAGCAGCCCGCCGCGGAGATATAGCAATCAGCCCCAGCATTTT,CASSPPRRYSNQPQHF
TRBV5-1,TRBD2,TRBJ2-5,few,TGCGCCAGCACCAGGACTAGCGGGGACTCTAAGGAGACCCAGTACTTC,CASTRTSGDSKETQYF
TRBV29-1,TRBD1,TRBJ2-7,many,TGCAGCGTTCGACCGGGACAGGTGTACGAGCAGTACTTC,CSVRPGQVYEQYF
TRBV6-5,TRBD2,TRBJ2-1,-,TGTGCCAGCAGTCACCTAGCGGGGGGGCCGAATGAGCAGTTCTTC,CASSHLAGGPNEQFF
TRBV20-1,TRBD2,TRBJ2-7,-,TGCAGTGCTAGAAGCGGGGACTTCTACGAGCAGTACTTC,CSARSGDFYEQYF
TRBV4-2,-,TRBJ2-7,few,TGTGCCAGCAGCCACGGGGGTGACTACGAGCAGTACTTC,CASSHGGDYEQYF
TRBV19,TRBD1,TRBJ1-1,few,TGTGCCAGTAGTCCCCGGGACAGGTCTGACACTGAAGCTTTCTTT,CASSPRDRSDTEAFF
TRBV20-1,TRBD2,TRBJ2-7,-,TGCAGTGGGGCGGGACTAGCGGACGAGCAGTACTTC,CSGAGLADEQYF
TRBV7-9,TRBD1,TRBJ1-4,few,TGTGCCAGCAGCTTTAGTATCCCCGGGACAGGGGACGCAAAACTGTTTTTT,CASSFSIPGTGDAKLFF
TRBV12-3/TRBV12-4,-,TRBJ2-1,few,TGTGCCAGCAGTTTAGGGGTCGATGAGCAGTTCTTC,CASSLGVDEQFF
TRBV6-5,-,TRBJ1-2,few,TGTGCCAGCGGGGACCTTAATCGTGGCTACACCTTC,CASGDLNRGYTF
TRBV9,-,TRBJ2-3,few,TGTGCCAGCAGCGTAGCAGGGTGGGATACGCAGTATTTT,CASSVAGWDTQYF
TRBV28,-,TRBJ2-1,-,TGTGCCAGCAGTTTCCCAGGACTATACAATGAGCAGTTCTTC,CASSFPGLYNEQFF
TRBV11-2,-,TRBJ1-6,few,TGTGCCAGCACCGGTGGGGAGGATTCACCCCTCCACTTT,CASTGGEDSPLHF
TRBV7-6,-,TRBJ2-5,-,TGTGCCAGCAACGCAGGAGGACAAGAGACCCAGTACTTC,CASNAGGQETQYF
TRBV7-9,TRBD1,TRBJ1-1,-,TGTGCCAGCAGCTCGCGGGACAGGGGACCTGAAGCTTTCTTT,CASSSRDRGPEAFF
TRBV4-2,TRBD2,TRBJ2-7,few,TGTGCCAGCAGCCAAGAAGGGACTAGCGCCGAGCAGTACTTC,CASSQEGTSAEQYF
TRBV5-1,TRBD1,TRBJ1-6,few,TGCGCCAGCAGCTTGGCTTTCGACAGGGGAGGTAATTCACCCCTCCACTTT,CASSLAFDRGGNSPLHF
TRBV20-1,TRBD1,TRBJ2-7,-,TGCAGTGCTATCGGGACAGGGAGGTCCTACGAGCAGTACTTC,CSAIGTGRSYEQYF
TRBV5-1,TRBD2,TRBJ2-3,-,TGCGCCAGCTGCCCCGGAGCGGGGGAGCCTATCTACACAGATACGCAGTATTTT,CASCPGAGEPIYTDTQYF
TRBV4-1,-,TRBJ2-7,-,TGCGCCAGCAGCCAAGAAGGGACACCCTCCTACGAGCAGTACTTC,CASSQEGTPSYEQYF
TRBV5-1,-,TRBJ2-1,-,TGCGCCAGCAGCTTGGAGGATCTGGCAGGCGGATTCAATGAGCAGTTCTTC,CASSLEDLAGGFNEQFF
TRBV2,-,TRBJ1-1,few,TGTGCCAGCCACCGGGTGGAGAACACTGAAGCTTTCTTT,CASHRVENTEAFF
TRBV6-5,-,TRBJ1-1,-,TGTGCCAGCAGGTTAGGCCCAGGGTTCACTGAAGCTTTCTTT,CASRLGPGFTEAFF
TRBV9,-,TRBJ2-1,few,TGTGCCAGCAGCGTAAACGAGTTGATGGGGTTTCGGAATGAGCAGTTCTTC,CASSVNELMGFRNEQFF
TRBV20-1,-,TRBJ2-7,-,TGCAGTGCTAGAGACACAGGGAGGGACTACGAGCAGTACTTC,CSARDTGRDYEQYF
TRBV20-1,-,TRBJ1-1,-,TGCAGTGCTAGAAGGTCTCTGAACACTGAAGCTTTCTTT,CSARRSLNTEAFF
TRBV14,-,TRBJ1-1,many,TGTGCCAGCAGCCAAGATGGGGCAGGGTGGACTGAAGCTTTCTTT,CASSQDGAGWTEAFF